This T cell receptor beta chain was found in a study of cytotoxic CD8 clonotypes in ibrutinib-treated CLL. The data were produced by immunoSEQ multiplex PCR, yet TCRdb's version contains in-frame clones alone and is incomplete. The sample shows more than 85,000 clones, approximately 80% of them seen only once. Germline assignment: CDR1 SGDLS and CDR2 YYNGEE. This CDR3 spans 18 amino acids. With 5 bases clipped from V and 3 bases from J, the junction kept 16 bases outside the gene matches. J is TRBJ2-2 and V is TRBV9, with 7 positions matching TRBD1. The source of this sequence is a human donor with chronic lymphocytic leukemia. Here the sequenced sample was PBMCs, taken after 12 months of ibrutinib treatment. The CDR3 coding sequence is TGTGCCAGCAGAAACTCCGACAGGGCCCTGGAAGACACCGGGGAGCTGTTTTTT. Translation: CASRNSDRALEDTGELFF.